This T cell receptor (beta chain) was sequenced for a study of cytomegalovirus exposure and HLA in healthy donors listed by TCRdb under 2017. For context, the study as a whole: An earlier analysis of 587 of the donors reported around 280 Gb of sequence data and around 100 million unique TCR beta sequences obtained from some 200 million T cells. An early release that covered about 600 HLA-typed donors contained around 300 gigabases of sequencing data and about 93 million unique TCR sequences. Of the 300 to 500 genotyped donors, less than 85% were placed in the genetic ancestry cluster associated with self-reported Caucasian donors. The study was designed to test whether signatures of past pathogen exposure could be identified by cataloging public T cell receptors. The study used immunosequencing to profile the T cell repertoires of 600 to 850 subjects and linked those repertoires to cytomegalovirus serostatus. In addition to the first cohort of 650 to 750 subjects, a separate validation cohort of approximately 110 different subjects was used. High-throughput TCR immunosequencing, statistical association of individual TCRs with disease status, and machine learning were combined to predict cytomegalovirus infection status. A later analysis re-examined previously published TCR beta repertoires from 610 or so donors and added high-resolution HLA genotyping to investigate patterns of TCR occurrence. In the later analysis, no new phenotypic data were used to find candidate immune exposures; instead, reliance was placed on TCR beta sequences and their occurrence across donors. In an earlier analysis of roughly 600 of the donors, high-throughput TCR beta sequencing was used to judge whether each TCR beta V gene segment behaved as functional or pseudogenic. Donor age, sex, ethnicity and CMV serostatus were collected together with the repertoire data. Genome-wide SNP genotypes for about three fifths of the 666 donors were used in a later genetic analysis, which treated that subset as a discovery cohort. Every discovery cohort repertoire had been produced on one sequencing platform. HLA typing covered class I and class II loci at four-digit resolution. Typing coverage varied by locus: about 629-640 donors for A, B, C, DRB1 and DQB1; about 520 for DQA1; around 570 for DPA1; under 490 for DPB1. Roughly five DR-DQ haplotypes were handled as single units for association and clustering, since linkage in the cohort was strong. Across around 400 genotyped donors of the cohort, an average of approximately 220,000 unique TCR beta nucleotide sequences per donor were sequenced, and roughly a sixth of those sequences were non-productive. The study at large found these results: This cohort had only TCR beta chains sequenced, and the lack of alpha or paired-chain data limited which features could be detected. According to a later analysis, TCR association rates differed among HLA loci, with DRB1 alleles showing the most associated TCRs and HLA-C alleles showing the fewest. CMV serostatus was the only immune exposure information available for the cohort. Presence/absence analyses assumed roughly uniform sequencing depth across donors, an assumption that may not hold. HLA typing was unavailable for some donors at each locus, so association tests used only the typed subset. Some IMGT-functional V segments, including TRBV6-2 and TRBV6-3, could not be told apart with the 87-base-pair reads, so those segments were excluded. The classifier was reported to diagnose cytomegalovirus status with high specificity and sensitivity in both the original cohort and the validation cohort. Most CMV-associated TCR beta chains appeared to be HLA-restricted in a later analysis, and the HLA associations seemed to be driven largely by CMV exposure. A further reported finding was that TCR beta sequences accurately predicted the HLA-A and HLA-B alleles for most subjects in the first cohort. In a later genetic analysis, a missense DCLRE1C variant was associated with V-gene and J-gene trimming of TCR beta chains, and the association was replicated in an independent cohort. In the study, about 150 TCR beta chains were listed as associated with cytomegalovirus. In vitro tests confirmed that three of the cytomegalovirus-associated TCR beta chains recognize cytomegalovirus antigens. Assigning TCR associations to individual alleles was difficult when HLA alleles, especially DR and DQ, strongly co-occurred. In a later analysis, several top co-occurrence clusters were reported to appear linked to parvovirus B19, influenza, CMV and Epstein-Barr virus. At a false discovery rate of 0.05, a later analysis linked around 17,000 TCR beta sequences to specific HLA alleles. Because counts were too low, more than 15 rarely observed V segments, including chromosome 9 orphons, were excluded from the earlier analysis of around 640 of the donors. Most TCR sequences were observed very rarely across donors, whereas some public TCRs were present in many individuals. Compared with equally common non-associated chains, HLA-associated TCR beta chains in a later analysis were more clonally expanded and had lower generation probabilities. A cluster of highly shared sequence variants was judged likely to be a technical artifact of the sequencing pipeline. It was suggested by the authors that the approach could potentially be generalized to other disease states and immunological phenotypes. In a later genetic analysis, fewer N-insertions in productive TCRs were reported among donors in an Asian-associated ancestry cluster than the approximately 670-donor mean. Linkage disequilibrium might explain the correlated functional status among segregating V segments, but an unknown experimental factor could not be ruled out. An earlier analysis of 587 of the donors showed that most TCR beta V segments appeared in productive rearrangements either about 87% or about 30% of the time, which broadly matched IMGT annotations.

This clone was found once. The antigen it recognizes is unknown. No base quality values were provided; no much bigger clone lies one nucleotide off. Receptor amplification or capture employed the immunoSEQ multiplex PCR assay. A mixture of 60 forward primers for TCR Vbeta segments and 13 reverse primers for TCR Jbeta segments was used in the multiplex PCR. The CDR3 region of rearranged TCR beta genes was amplified from genomic DNA by a multiplex PCR assay. The Illumina HiSeq System was used to sequence the amplified TCR beta libraries as 87-base-pair reads. Processing in the source paper ran as follows. Across the 500 to 750 repertoires, a later analysis counted 75 million to 90 million unique TCR beta chains, roughly 11 million of which were shared by at least two donors. Raw reads were error-corrected and collapsed into unique sequences by a nearest-neighbor algorithm in which closely related sequences were merged to remove PCR and sequencing errors. V, D and J gene segments were assigned by aligning CDR3 sequences to IMGT reference sequences. For a sequence to be retained, a match of at least six nucleotides was required to both a V gene segment and a J gene segment. A rearrangement was called productive if the CDR3 had no stop codons and remained in frame with V and J, and every other rearrangement was called non-productive. Following IMGT convention, CDR3 was defined as the stretch from the second conserved V-encoded cysteine to the conserved J-encoded phenylalanine. The earlier analysis of about 590 of the donors excluded sequences that lacked an unambiguous match to a single V gene segment. In an earlier analysis of roughly 500 of the donors, V segments were called functional above 56.7% productive rearrangements and were called segregating when the between-donor standard deviation exceeded 5%. A statistical classification framework was built for diagnosing cytomegalovirus status from the catalog of TCR beta chain sequences. V and J gene assignment, in a later analysis, came from comparing TCR nucleotide sequences with IMGT/GENE-DB human TR gene sequences. The TCRdist pipeline was used in a later analysis to assign CDR3 sequences and most-parsimonious VDJ recombination scenarios. In a later analysis, each TCR beta chain was defined by its CDR3 amino acid sequence together with its V-gene family, and reads lacking a unique V-gene family were excluded. In a later analysis, fewer than 600 highly shared, low-generation-probability nucleotide sequences were removed to address suspected cross-contamination and a sequencing artifact. A later analysis calculated a clonal expansion index for each public chain from normalized within-repertoire ranks of inferred template counts. In a later analysis, generation probabilities were computed using a VDJ recombination model fitted to out-of-frame rearrangements, and the results were checked against IGoR. In a later analysis, hypergeometric tests were used to score TCR-TCR, TCR-HLA and TCR-CMV co-occurrence, with a repertoire-size bias correction applied to TCR pairs. A later analysis estimated false discovery rates by permuting HLA or CMV assignments 20 times. In a later analysis, co-occurring TCRs were grouped using DBSCAN, with TCRdist sequence similarity added in when clustering inside HLA-allele-positive subsets. Repertoires with fewer than 30,000 or more than 120,000 public chains were left out of co-occurrence clustering, as were about five repertoires with anomalous nucleotide sharing. TCRdb carries this immuneACCESS record with in-frame sequences only. Its versions omit some clonotypes, under half of them owing to an unresolved V gene in the studies checked, with the rest unexplained. V, J and clone size are those of that table, while D and trimming were read from the DNA. The sample profile shows 150,000 to 200,000 clones; around 78% of them were found once. The ten biggest clones cover 2% to 2.5% of the sample.

In total, approximately 700 healthy bone marrow donors made up the cohort. Cohort members were all nominally healthy when sampled, although unrecorded immune exposures were likely present. The donor was CMV seropositive and was included in the group of some 290 seropositive cohort members. Each donor provided a peripheral blood sample, and peripheral blood mononuclear cells were used for TCR beta sequencing. Genomic DNA was extracted from the blood cell samples with the Qiagen DNeasy Blood Extraction Kit. According to the germline V gene, CDR1 reads MDHEN and CDR2 reads SYDVKM. Trimming accounts for 3 bases at V and 1 base at J, while the number of junction bases matched to no gene is 1. The CDR3 contains 14 residues, cysteine and phenylalanine counted. Only the CDR3 region is kept as DNA, spanning 42 bases read in frame from base 1.

The source is a woman aged 30 to 39 in good health and CMV-seropositive. The sequenced material came from PBMCs. The chain couples TRBV28 to TRBJ1-1; 8 bases in the junction line up with TRBD1. The CDR3 in this case is CASSFRGQNTEAFF. In nucleotides, the sequence is TGTGCCAGCAGTTTCAGGGGGCAGAACACTGAAGCTTTCTTT.